The 14 T cell receptor delta chains below were found in one sample sequenced in a study of gammadelta T cells in human blood. TCRdb used CATT to re-call clones from the RT-PCR reads. The table records 550 to 850 delta-chain clones, 55% to 70% of them present only once. The material sequenced was Vgamma9Vdelta2 gamma-delta T cells from cord blood. These receptors came from a newborn.

A word on this clone: Given a far larger clone just one base away, this is likely a sequencing read error. Within the sample, other DNA sequences also encode this same CDR3. J is TRDJ3 and V is TRDV2, with 11 bases that match TRDD3. Germline V CDR1 and CDR2: GEAIGNYY, EKD. There are 19 residues in the CDR3. This CDR3 is CACDLIGGYGPWDTRQMFF. In DNA form, the CDR3 reads TGTGCATGTGACTTAATTGGGGGATACGGGCCCTGGGACACCCGACAGATGTTTTTC.

Regarding this clone: A much larger clone differs by one base, so this may be a read error. At the DNA level, this CDR3 is encoded by other sequences in the same sample as well. The V gene is TRDV2, the J gene TRDJ1; 8 positions match TRDD3. The CDR3 is 18 residues long. V dropped 1 base and J dropped 5; count of bases not matched to a gene: 17. The germline CDR1 and CDR2 sequences are GEAIGNYY and EKD. CDR3 sequence reads: CACDTVGNHWGFTDKLIF. In DNA, the CDR3 is TGTGCCTGTGACACGGTAGGTAATCACTGGGGGTTCACTGATAAACTCATCTTT.

A remark on this clone: A far larger clone is off by one base, so a read error is likely. The chain is built from TRDV2 and TRDJ1; 13 bases map to TRDD3. Germline CDR1 reads GEAIGNYY; CDR2 reads EKD. This CDR3 has 16 amino acids. V gave up 7 bases and J gave up 0 bases; unmatched junction bases: 7. CDR3 loop: CAWDVLGDTYTDKLIF. The DNA of the CDR3 is TGTGCCTGGGACGTACTGGGGGATACGTACACCGATAAACTCATCTTT.

By proportion, this clone is medium-sized. This chain joins TRDV2 and TRDJ1; 13 nucleotides match TRDD3. The V segment lost 3 bases and the J segment 11 bases; nucleotides outside the gene matches: 11. Per the germline V gene, CDR1 is GEAIGNYY and CDR2 is EKD. This CDR3 comprises 15 residues. In DNA, the CDR3 is TGTGCCTGTGACTTACTGGGGGATACGCGCTGGGGGCTCATCTTT. Translating it yields CACDLLGDTRWGLIF.

A note on this clone: This probably arose from a read error, given a far larger clone one base away. Other DNA sequences of this sample code for an identical CDR3. The chain combines TRDV2 with TRDJ3, with 10 bases lining up with TRDD3. Per the germline V gene, CDR1 is GEAIGNYY and CDR2 is EKD. This CDR3 has 19 amino acids. For the CDR3, the DNA is TGTGCCTGTGACACCGTTTTTGGGGGATACTCCTGGGACACCCGACAGATGTTTTTT. It translates to CACDTVFGGYSWDTRQMFF.

Of note for this clone: A read error is likely here: a far larger clone is one base away. The chain carries TRDV2 and TRDJ2; 9 bases agree with TRDD3. J lost 4 bases, V lost 0 bases, and 11 bases had no gene match. The CDR3 is made up of 18 amino acids. Per germline, CDR1 GEAIGNYY and CDR2 EKD. CDR3 nucleotides: TGTGCCTGTGACACCGTGGTGGGGGATAAGGCTTCGACAGCACAACTCTTCTTT. Translated: CACDTVVGDKASTAQLFF.

Details on this clone: This clone may be a read error of a much larger clone one base away. V gene TRDV2 combines with J gene TRDJ3; TRDD3 matches at 10 bases. The CDR3 runs 20 residues. CDR1 is GEAIGNYY, CDR2 EKD, per germline. The CDR3 sequence: CARDTVLGDSSSWDTRQMFF. DNA of the CDR3: TGTGCCCGTGACACCGTACTGGGGGATTCAAGCTCCTGGGACACCCGACAGATGTTTTTC.

In this sample, this clone turned up a few times. A far bigger clonotype differs at one base, so this is likely a read error. The J gene is TRDJ1, the V gene TRDV2, with 13 nucleotides matching TRDD3. The CDR3 is 16 amino acids. CDR1 is GEAIGNYY and CDR2 is EKD in the germline V gene. CDR3 sequence: CAGDVLGDTYTDKLIF. CDR3 bases: TGTGCCGGTGACGTACTGGGGGATACGTACACCGATAAACTCATCTTT.

By share, this clone counts as large. At the DNA level, this CDR3 is encoded by other sequences in the same sample as well. The genes are TRDV2 and TRDJ1; 8 nucleotides line up with TRDD2. This CDR3 is built from 17 residues. Trimming removed 3 bases from V and 4 bases from J; junction bases left unmatched: 15. Germline V gene lookup returns CDR1 GEAIGNYY and CDR2 EKD. The CDR3 DNA reads as TGTGCCTGTGACCTTCCTACCCGGGCGGGGACGGGCGATAAACTCATCTTT. This encodes CACDLPTRAGTGDKLIF.

Details on this clone: A far bigger clonotype differs at one base, so this is likely a read error. The chain has TRDV2 and TRDJ1; unclear D gene. The CDR3 spans 15 residues. Germline V gene lookup returns CDR1 GEAIGNYY and CDR2 EKD. With 0 bases removed from V and 4 bases from J, the gap between germline ends came to 14 bases. In nucleotides, the CDR3 is TGTGCCTGTGACACCCGAGCTGGTGCTGACGATAAACTCATCTTT. Its protein product is CACDTRAGADDKLIF.

Regarding this clone: With only one base between it and a far larger clone, this is likely a read error. Other nucleotide sequences in the sample specify the same CDR3. The chain joins TRDV2 to TRDJ1; 8 bases are a match to TRDD3. Germline-derived CDR1 and CDR2 are GEAIGNYY and EKD. The CDR3 is 18 residues long. The ends lost 1 base at V and 0 bases at J; junction bases unmatched: 12. CDR3 region: CACDTRGGGFLYTDKLIF. CDR3 DNA sequence: TGTGCCTGTGACACTAGGGGTGGGGGATTCCTGTACACCGATAAACTCATCTTT.

The chain is built from TRDV2 and TRDJ3, with 8 bases matching TRDD3. After removal of 0 bases from V and 0 bases from J, the junction contained 12 bases not matched to a gene. This CDR3 is 21 amino acids long. Germline lookup yields CDR1 GEAIGNYY and CDR2 EKD. The CDR3 nucleotides are TGTGCCTGTGACACCGGCGCCGGGGATACACCCAGCTCCTGGGACACCCGACAGATGTTTTTC. Its protein product is CACDTGAGDTPSSWDTRQMFF.

By share of the sample, this clone is large. The same CDR3 arises from other DNA sequences in this sample as well. The rearrangement links TRDV2 to TRDJ1; no firm D call. The ends were cut back, 1 base at V and 0 bases at J, with 14 bases in the middle. The CDR3 extends over 16 amino acids. Germline CDR1 reads GEAIGNYY; CDR2 reads EKD. This CDR3 is CACDTRWSSYTDKLIF. The CDR3 nucleotides read TGTGCCTGTGACACGCGCTGGAGCAGTTACACCGATAAACTCATCTTT.

With regard to this clone: This likely came from a read error, as a far larger clone is one base away. The chain links TRDV2 to TRDJ1; TRDD3 matches at 8 bases. The CDR3 consists of 18 residues. Germline-derived CDR1 and CDR2 are GEAIGNYY and EKD. Here the CDR3 reads CASDTRGGGFLYTDKLIF. In DNA form, the CDR3 reads TGTGCCAGTGACACCAGGGGTGGGGGATTCCTGTACACCGATAAACTCATCTTT.